This entry describes one T cell receptor beta chain. Per the original data handling: Reference gene primer amplification gave nucleated cell count estimates. Assay used: immunoSEQ multiplex PCR; TCRdb lists only in-frame clones, some missing. V, J and clone size are taken as reported in that table, and D and trimming were inferred from the DNA itself. Of 140,000 to 150,000 clones in the sample, about 90% were seen once. The germline gives CDR1 SGDLS, CDR2 YYNGEE. The V gene lost 4 bases and the J gene lost 6 bases, with 20 bases spanning the gap. The CDR3 runs 15 residues. The source of the sample is a study of blood T cell repertoires in COVID-19. Overall study: Acute and convalescent COVID-19 specimens originated in the United States, Italy and Spain. PBMCs, B-cell-depleted T cells, or T cells provided the cDNA or gDNA that made up the material.

Specimen: peripheral blood. This TCR came from a woman in her 50s with acute or convalescent COVID-19. The V call is TRBV9, the J call TRBJ2-7, with D possibly matching TRBD1 (6 bases). The CDR3 protein is CASSPRVGTGTEQYF. The CDR3 nucleotides are TGTGCCAGCAGCCCCAGAGTGGGAACAGGGACCGAGCAGTACTTC.